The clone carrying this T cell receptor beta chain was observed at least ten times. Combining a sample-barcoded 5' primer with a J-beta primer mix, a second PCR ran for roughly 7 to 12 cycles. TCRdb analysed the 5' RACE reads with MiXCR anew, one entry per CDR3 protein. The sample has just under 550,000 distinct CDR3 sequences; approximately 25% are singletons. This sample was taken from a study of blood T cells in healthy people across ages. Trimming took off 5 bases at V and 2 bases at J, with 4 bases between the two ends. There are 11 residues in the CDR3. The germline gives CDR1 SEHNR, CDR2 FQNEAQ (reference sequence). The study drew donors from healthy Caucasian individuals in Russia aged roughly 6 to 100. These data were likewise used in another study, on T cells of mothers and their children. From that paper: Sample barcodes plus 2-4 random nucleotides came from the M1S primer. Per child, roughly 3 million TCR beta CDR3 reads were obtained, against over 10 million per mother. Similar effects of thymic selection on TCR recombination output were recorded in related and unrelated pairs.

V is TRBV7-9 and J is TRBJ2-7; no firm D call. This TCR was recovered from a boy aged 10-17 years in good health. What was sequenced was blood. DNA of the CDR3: TGTGCCAGCAGCGCTGCCTACGAGCAGTACTTC. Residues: CASSAAYEQYF.